This T cell receptor (beta chain) is drawn from a study of spatial heterogeneity in lung cancer. TCRdb processed the 5' RACE reads anew with MiXCR; each CDR3 protein has one entry. The profile shows 90,000 or so distinct CDR3 sequences, around 8.6% of them singletons. Described time point: sample taken at primary tumor resection. Whole RNA was taken from tumor, nontumor lung or frozen PBMC; it was then sequenced unsorted. In germline, CDR1 is SGHDT, CDR2 YYEEEE. This CDR3 has 14 amino acids. Trimming at V came to 3 bases and at J to 5 bases, leaving 8 bases not matched to a gene. This clonotype has at least ten counts.

The chain recombines TRBV5-6 with TRBJ2-7; 7 nucleotides align to TRBD2. This specimen consisted of PBMCs, obtained at surgery. The receptor comes from a male donor with early-stage non-small cell lung cancer. The CDR3 reads CASSSGSAGDEQYF. DNA of the CDR3: TGTGCCAGCAGCTCCGGTTCGGCGGGAGACGAGCAGTACTTC.